This TCR beta chain derives from a study of monozygotic twins with inflammatory bowel disease. Broader study findings: No difference in repertoire similarity was seen between concordant and discordant twins, possibly because power was limited. In the analysis, different T cell subtypes could not be told apart.

Blood was collected, around 2.7 ml per donor. As regards this clonotype: No antigen is known for it.

Template switching was used to attach UMIs, which incorporated a 6-nucleotide sample barcode. No DNA is given; TCRdb re-called the 5' RACE reads and lists each CDR3 protein once. This sample's table has some 170,000 distinct CDR3 sequences. CDR1 is SGHVS, CDR2 FQNEAQ, per germline. The CDR3 totals 18 residues. The chain recombines TRBV7-8 with TRBJ1-5; no DNA is available, so the TRBD1 call from TCRdb remains unchecked. The sample consisted of blood. The receptor's source is a human donor with ulcerative colitis or Crohn's disease, or a healthy co-twin of an affected twin (not recorded which). CDR3 protein: CASSLVQGPPGLNQPQHF. The variable domain in full, with the rest retrieved from reference TRBV7-8 and TRBJ1-5, is GAGVSQSPRYKVAKRGQDVALRCDPISGHVSLFWYQQALGQGPEFLTYFQNEAQLDKSGLPSDRFFAERPEGSVSTLKIQRTQQEDSAVYLCASSLVQGPPGLNQPQHFGDGTRLSIL.